The clone carrying this TCR beta chain was recorded many times. The target antigen is unknown. The sample is drawn from a study of Graves' ophthalmopathy and Graves' hyperthyroidism. Study-wide findings and caveats: Separation of ophthalmopathy from stable hyperthyroidism was achieved by a 13-signature model, at roughly 88% sensitivity and roughly 81% specificity.

There are 17 residues in the CDR3. V was clipped by 5 bases and J by 1 base; unmatched bases: 12. CDR1 is MDHEN, CDR2 SYDVKM, per germline. The study amplified TCR beta CDR3 regions using RNA transcripts. Following a first-round RT-PCR that used HTBI primers, a second-round multiplex PCR was carried out. TCRdb used MiXCR to reprocess the multiplex PCR reads, holding one entry per CDR3 protein. This sample carries about 410,000 distinct CDR3 sequences, roughly 18% of them seen once, and the ten largest clones take around 1.4%. This chain connects TRBV28 to TRBJ1-1, with 8 bases fitting TRBD1. The material sequenced was peripheral blood. The TCR comes from a woman between 18 and 29 years old with Graves' ophthalmopathy. The CDR3 DNA is TGTGCCAGCAGTACGCGACAGGGGCTAGTTCCGAACACTGAAGCTTTCTTT. Residues: CASSTRQGLVPNTEAFF.